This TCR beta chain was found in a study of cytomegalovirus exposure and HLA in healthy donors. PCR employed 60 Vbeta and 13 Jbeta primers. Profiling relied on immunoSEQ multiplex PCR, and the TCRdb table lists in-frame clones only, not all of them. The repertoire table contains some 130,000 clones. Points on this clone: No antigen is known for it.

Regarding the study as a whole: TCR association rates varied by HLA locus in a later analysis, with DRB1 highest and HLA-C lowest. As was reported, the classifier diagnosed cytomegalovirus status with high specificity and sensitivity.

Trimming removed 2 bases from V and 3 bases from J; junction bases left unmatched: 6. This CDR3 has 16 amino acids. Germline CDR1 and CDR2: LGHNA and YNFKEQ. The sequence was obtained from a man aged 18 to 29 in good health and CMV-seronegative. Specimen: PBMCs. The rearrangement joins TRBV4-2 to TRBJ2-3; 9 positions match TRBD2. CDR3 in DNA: TGTGCCAGCAGCCAACTTCTAGCGGGACGGACAGATACGCAGTATTTT. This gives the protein CASSQLLAGRTDTQYF.